The 14 T cell receptor beta chains listed next were all sequenced from one sample in a study of identical twins. TCRdb called the 5' RACE reads again in MiXCR, with one record for every CDR3 protein. The sample has a few hundred thousand distinct CDR3 sequences; just under 9.5% are singletons. This same sample was also taken into another study, of yellow fever vaccine responses in identical twins.

Sequences were obtained from CD8+ T cells sorted from blood. The receptor source for this set is a woman under 30 in good health.

This clonotype has a handful of counts. The CDR3 bases are TGTGCCAGTAGTATAGTAGCACACAATGAGCAGTTCTTC. Translating it yields CASSIVAHNEQFF. This sequence joins TRBV19 and TRBJ2-1; D remains unclear. The germline V gene has CDR1 LNHDA and CDR2 SQIVND (reference sequence). The CDR3 covers 13 residues. The ends were cut back, 1 base at V and 5 bases at J, with 6 bases in the middle.

This clonotype was seen once. The J gene is TRBJ2-3, the V gene TRBV7-6; 8 bases are a match to TRBD1. This CDR3 has 18 residues. The V gene's germline CDR1 is SGHVS and CDR2 FNYEAQ. Germline trimming cut 5 bases from V and 2 bases from J; bases unmatched to any gene: 15. Written as DNA, the CDR3 is TGTGCCAGCAGCCAGGGGGCCGGCGAGGAACCCCTCACAGATACGCAGTATTTT. Translated, it gives CASSQGAGEEPLTDTQYF.

This clonotype was observed a handful of times. This chain links TRBV7-8 with TRBJ2-2, with TRBD1 matching over 9 bases. Trimming at V came to 5 bases and at J to 5 bases, leaving 12 bases not matched to a gene. The V gene's germline CDR1 is SGHVS and CDR2 FQNEAQ. The length of the CDR3 is 17 residues. The CDR3 DNA reads as TGTGCCAGCAGCCCGCGACCGGGACAGGGAGCGACCGGGGAGCTGTTTTTT. It yields the protein CASSPRPGQGATGELFF.

The chain is built from TRBV7-9 and TRBJ1-1; tentatively, D is TRBD1 (5 bases). The CDR3 runs 15 residues. The V gene's germline CDR1 is SEHNR and CDR2 FQNEAQ (reference sequence). V gave up 2 bases and J gave up 4 bases, with 14 bases separating them. The CDR3 spells CASSLSSGDGTEAFF. CDR3 nucleotide sequence: TGTGCCAGCAGCTTAAGTTCCGGGGACGGCACTGAAGCTTTCTTT. The whole variable domain, remainder taken from reference TRBV7-9 and TRBJ1-1, is DTGVSQNPRHKITKRGQNVTFRCDPISEHNRLYWYRQTLGQGPEFLTYFQNEAQLEKSRLLSDRFSAERPKGSFSTLEIQRTEQGDSAMYLCASSLSSGDGTEAFFGQGTRLTVV.

Comment on this clonotype: One end of the junction fails to match germline, which may point to a read error. The rearrangement links TRBV9 to TRBJ2-5, with 9 bases fitting TRBD2. This CDR3 is built from 14 residues. Germline V gives CDR1 SGDLS, CDR2 YYNGEE. The CDR3, as DNA: TGTGTCAGCAGCGTCCAGGGACTAGCAGAGACCCAGTACTTC. Protein product: CVSSVQGLAETQYF.

Ten or more counts support this clonotype. The chain has TRBV29-1 and TRBJ1-1; D is perhaps TRBD1 (5 bases). This CDR3 is built from 12 residues. Trimming pared 7 bases from V and 0 bases from J, leaving 9 bases between. Per the germline V gene, CDR1 is SQVTM and CDR2 is ANQGSEA. CDR3: CSAQGLNTEAFF. CDR3 in DNA: TGCAGCGCCCAGGGCCTGAACACTGAAGCTTTCTTT.

This clonotype was recorded a few times. The V and J genes are TRBV28 and TRBJ2-3, with 10 positions matching TRBD2. Germline values: CDR1 MDHEN, CDR2 SYDVKM. After removal of 3 bases from V and 0 bases from J, the junction contained 9 bases not matched to a gene. This CDR3 is built from 18 residues. CDR3 in DNA: TGTGCCAGCAGTTTTGAACCCCAAGCGGGAGGGAGCACAGATACGCAGTATTTT. This gives the protein CASSFEPQAGGSTDTQYF.

There are a few counts of this clonotype. The chain is built from TRBV6-1 and TRBJ1-4; tentative D call: TRBD1 (6 bases). The germline V and J ends were trimmed by 0 bases and 13 bases, with 15 bases remaining between them. Per the germline V gene, CDR1 is MNHNS and CDR2 is SASEGT. The CDR3 spans 14 residues. CDR3 nucleotide sequence: TGTGCCAGCAGTGAAGCAGGGGGTTCAGGATTACTGTTTTTT. Translation gives CASSEAGGSGLLFF.

V usage is TRBV7-8 and J usage is TRBJ2-3; TRBD2 agrees at 14 bases. CDR1 is SGHVS and CDR2 is FQNEAQ in the germline V gene. The CDR3 is made up of 16 amino acids. Losses at the gene ends were 5 bases for V and 1 base for J; bases not matched to a gene: 2. Written as DNA, the CDR3 is TGTGCCAGCAGCGCGGGACTAGCGGGGGGCACAGATACGCAGTATTTT. It is translated as CASSAGLAGGTDTQYF.

The V and J genes are TRBV30 and TRBJ2-7, with D perhaps given as TRBD1 or TRBD2 (6 bases each). The length of the CDR3 is 13 residues. CDR1 and CDR2 (germline): GTSNPN, SVGIG (reference sequence). Trimming left V 3 bases short and J 5 bases short, with 14 bases between. In nucleotides, the CDR3 is TGTGCCTGGAGAGAGGAGGGGGTCCACGAGCAGTACTTC. Translation: CAWREEGVHEQYF.

The gene calls are TRBV4-1 and TRBJ2-7; 9 nucleotides line up with TRBD1. V dropped 5 bases and J dropped 3; count of bases not matched to a gene: 8. The CDR3 is 15 residues long. Germline values: CDR1 MGHRA, CDR2 YSYEKL. The CDR3 bases are TGCGCCAGCAGCTTAGCAGCGGACAGGGGCTACGAGCAGTACTTC. Translating it yields CASSLAADRGYEQYF.

The chain is built from TRBV12-3 or TRBV12-4 and TRBJ1-2; TRBD1 might be the D (6 bases). V gave up 3 bases and J gave up 8 bases, with 16 bases separating them. The CDR3 consists of 14 residues. CDR3 DNA: TGTGCCAGCAGTTTTGGGTCGGGGGCGGAAGGCTACACCTTC. It translates to CASSFGSGAEGYTF.

This clonotype has only a few counts. The rearrangement links TRBV7-6 to TRBJ2-1; D perhaps matches TRBD2 (5 bases). The V end was cut by 4 bases, the J end by 4 bases, with 14 bases between. The CDR3 totals 15 residues. Germline CDR1 SGHVS, CDR2 FNYEAQ. The CDR3 is CASSSIGGGYNEQFF. The CDR3 DNA follows: TGTGCCAGCAGCTCCATAGGCGGAGGATACAATGAGCAGTTCTTC.

Only a few counts were recorded for this clonotype. The chain is built from TRBV10-3 and TRBJ1-4; no clear D. The CDR3 spans 17 residues. Trimming left V 3 bases short and J 5 bases short, with 19 bases between. Per germline, CDR1 ENHRY and CDR2 SYGVKD. The CDR3 sequence is CAISDPMNGRANEKLFF. CDR3 DNA: TGTGCCATCAGTGACCCCATGAACGGTCGGGCGAATGAAAAACTGTTTTTT.